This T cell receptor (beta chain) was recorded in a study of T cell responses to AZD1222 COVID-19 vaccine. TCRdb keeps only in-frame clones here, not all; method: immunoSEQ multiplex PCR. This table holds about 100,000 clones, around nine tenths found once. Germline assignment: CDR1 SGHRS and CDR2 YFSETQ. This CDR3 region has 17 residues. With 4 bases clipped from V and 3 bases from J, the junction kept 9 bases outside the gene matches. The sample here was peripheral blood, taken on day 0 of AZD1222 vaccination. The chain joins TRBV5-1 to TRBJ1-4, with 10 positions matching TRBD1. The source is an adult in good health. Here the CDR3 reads CASSRGDRGVPNEKLFF. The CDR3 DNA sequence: TGCGCCAGCAGCCGCGGGGACAGGGGTGTTCCTAATGAAAAACTGTTTTTT.